This TCR beta chain was obtained from a study of T cell repertoires in cytomegalovirus infection. Study context: In public TCR beta signatures, there were indications of both CMV infection and matching HLA type. Study-level points and caveats: It was HLA-C-restricted CMV-specific TCR beta clonotypes that dominated the response ex vivo. Cumulative frequency of public TCR beta families picked out carriers of CMV plus the relevant HLA.

One entry per CDR3 protein results from TCRdb running MiXCR on the reads. Among 800,000 to 950,000 distinct CDR3 sequences listed, approximately 32% were seen once. From germline, CDR1 is SGDLS and CDR2 YYNGEE. Trimming removed 0 bases at V and 1 base at J, with 10 bases between. This CDR3 contains 15 residues. This clonotype was detected only a few times. Its antigen is as yet unknown. V usage is TRBV9 and J usage is TRBJ2-5, with D perhaps TRBD2 (5 bases). The material sequenced was cultured CD8+ T cells from PBMCs, taken from culture after CMV antigen stimulation. The source is a human donor in good health (CMV status not recorded). Some clones in this sample may be carry-over from other donors' samples. The CDR3 DNA reads as TGTGCCAGCAGCGTAGGCGGGCGGCCCCAAGAGACCCAGTACTTC. Protein product: CASSVGGRPQETQYF.